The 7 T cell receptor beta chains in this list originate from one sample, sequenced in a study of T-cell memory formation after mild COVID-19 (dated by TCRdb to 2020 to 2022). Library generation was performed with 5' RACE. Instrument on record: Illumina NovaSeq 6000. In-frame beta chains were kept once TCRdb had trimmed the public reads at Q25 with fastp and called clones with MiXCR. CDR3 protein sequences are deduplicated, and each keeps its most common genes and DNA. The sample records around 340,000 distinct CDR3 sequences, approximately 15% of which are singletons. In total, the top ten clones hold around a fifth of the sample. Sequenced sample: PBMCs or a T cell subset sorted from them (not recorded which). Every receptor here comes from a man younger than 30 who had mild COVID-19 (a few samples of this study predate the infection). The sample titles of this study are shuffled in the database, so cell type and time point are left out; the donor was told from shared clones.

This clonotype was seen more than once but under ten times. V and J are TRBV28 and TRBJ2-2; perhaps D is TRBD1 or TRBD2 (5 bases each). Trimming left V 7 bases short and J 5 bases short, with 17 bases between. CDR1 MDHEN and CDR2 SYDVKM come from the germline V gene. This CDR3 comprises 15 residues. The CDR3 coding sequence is TGTGCCAGCACCCTAGGGACGGGTGTGACCGGGGAGCTGTTTTTT. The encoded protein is CASTLGTGVTGELFF.

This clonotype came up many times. CDR3 DNA sequence: TGTGCCAGCAGCCAAGGATCCCTCAGGGGGACCAATGAGCAGTTCTTC. This gives the protein CASSQGSLRGTNEQFF. The V gene is TRBV4-2, the J gene TRBJ2-1, with 7 bases that match TRBD1. Germline trimming cut 1 base from V and 6 bases from J; bases unmatched to any gene: 9. There are 16 residues in the CDR3. Germline lookup yields CDR1 LGHNA and CDR2 YNFKEQ.

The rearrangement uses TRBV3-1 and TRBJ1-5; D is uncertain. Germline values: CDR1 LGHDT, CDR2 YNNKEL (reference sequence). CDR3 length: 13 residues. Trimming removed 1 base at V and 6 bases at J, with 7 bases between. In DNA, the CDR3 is TGTGCCAGCAGCCAAGGGTCCCTTCAGCCCCAGCATTTT. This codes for CASSQGSLQPQHF.

The CDR3, as DNA: TGTGCCAGCAGCCCGGCGTCTCTGGGGGGGACGGACGAAGCTTTCTTT. Translated: CASSPASLGGTDEAFF. The chain links TRBV3-1 to TRBJ1-1; perhaps TRBD1 as D (5 bases). Deletions cut 4 bases from V and 8 bases from J, with 23 bases between. Germline V gives CDR1 LGHDT, CDR2 YNNKEL (reference sequence). CDR3 length: 16 residues.

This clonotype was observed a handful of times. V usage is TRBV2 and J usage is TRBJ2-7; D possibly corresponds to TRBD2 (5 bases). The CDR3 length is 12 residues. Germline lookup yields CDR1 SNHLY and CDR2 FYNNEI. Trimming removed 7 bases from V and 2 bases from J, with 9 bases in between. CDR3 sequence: CASNLGAYEQYF. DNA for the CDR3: TGTGCCAGCAATCTGGGAGCCTACGAGCAGTACTTC.

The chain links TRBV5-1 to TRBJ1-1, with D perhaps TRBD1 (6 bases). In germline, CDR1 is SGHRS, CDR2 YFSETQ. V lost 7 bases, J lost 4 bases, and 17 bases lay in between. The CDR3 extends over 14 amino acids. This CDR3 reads CASAQTGRGTEAFF. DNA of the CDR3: TGCGCCAGCGCCCAAACAGGGAGGGGCACTGAAGCTTTCTTT.

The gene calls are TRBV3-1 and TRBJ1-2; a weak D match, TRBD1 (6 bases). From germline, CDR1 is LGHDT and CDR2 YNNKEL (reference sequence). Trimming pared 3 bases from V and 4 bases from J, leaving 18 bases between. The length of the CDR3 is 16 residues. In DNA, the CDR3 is TGTGCCAGCAGCCAGAGACTTTACAGGGCCGGCTATGGCTACACCTTC. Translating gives CASSQRLYRAGYGYTF.